One sample yielded the 4 T cell receptor beta chains listed below, sequenced in a study of tumor-infiltrating lymphocytes in localized non-small cell lung cancer. Measured with immunoSEQ multiplex PCR; TCRdb has only the in-frame clones, and not every one. The repertoire consists of approximately 13,000 clones, with roughly 70% occurring once and the leading ten covering approximately 8.5%. Material: lung tumor tissue. These receptors came from a human donor with non-small cell lung cancer.

This clone appeared once. The CDR3 here is CASSVLIGEQYF. CDR3 DNA sequence: TGTGCCAGCAGCGTCCTCATAGGCGAGCAGTACTTC. The rearrangement uses TRBV7-9 and TRBJ2-7; no clear D. The ends were cut back, 5 bases at V and 6 bases at J, with 11 bases in the middle. The V gene's germline CDR1 is SEHNR and CDR2 FQNEAQ (reference sequence). The length of the CDR3 is 12 residues.

The V call is TRBV6-6, the J call TRBJ2-7; D gene ambiguous. This CDR3 is 11 amino acids long. V dropped 6 bases and J dropped 6 bases, with 9 bases sitting between them. Per the germline V gene, CDR1 is MNHNY and CDR2 is SVGAGI (reference sequence). CDR3 sequence: CASSKSTEQYF. CDR3 coding DNA: TGTGCCAGCAGCAAGTCCACCGAGCAGTACTTC.

V usage is TRBV10-1 and J usage is TRBJ2-6; D is perhaps TRBD2 (5 bases). V was cut by 6 bases and J by 4 bases, with 10 bases left in between. The germline V gene has CDR1 WNHNN and CDR2 SYGVQD (reference sequence). The CDR3 has 14 amino acids. CDR3 in amino acids: CASSPGWGANVLTF. DNA of the CDR3: TGCGCCAGCAGCCCGGGATGGGGGGCCAACGTCCTGACTTTC.

The chain joins TRBV10-3 to TRBJ2-5, with TRBD1 matching 8 bases. The V gene's germline CDR1 is ENHRY and CDR2 SYGVKD. The CDR3 is 18 residues long. Losses at the gene ends were 4 bases for V and 4 bases for J; bases not matched to a gene: 17. Here the CDR3 DNA reads TGTGCCATCAGTGTTCTCCCCCTTGGGACAGGAGGTGTAGAGACCCAGTACTTC. Encoded protein: CAISVLPLGTGGVETQYF.